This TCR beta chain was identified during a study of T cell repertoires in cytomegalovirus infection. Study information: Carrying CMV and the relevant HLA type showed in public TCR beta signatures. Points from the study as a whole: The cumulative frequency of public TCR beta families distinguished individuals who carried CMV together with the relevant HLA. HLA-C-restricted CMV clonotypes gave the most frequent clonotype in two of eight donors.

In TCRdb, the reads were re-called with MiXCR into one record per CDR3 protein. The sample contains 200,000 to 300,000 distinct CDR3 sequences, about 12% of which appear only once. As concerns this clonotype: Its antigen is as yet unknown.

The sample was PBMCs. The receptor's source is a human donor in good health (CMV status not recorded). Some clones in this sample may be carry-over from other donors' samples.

CDR3 bases: TGTGCCAGCAGCTTAACGCAGGGGAAGAACACTGAAGCTTTCTTT. The encoded protein is CASSLTQGKNTEAFF. The chain uses TRBV7-9 and TRBJ1-1; D may be TRBD1 (6 bases). There are 15 residues in the CDR3. V lost 2 bases and J 1 base, leaving 11 bases between the germline ends. CDR1 is SEHNR and CDR2 is FQNEAQ in the germline V gene (reference sequence).